This section outlines one T cell receptor beta chain sequence together with its context. This specimen belongs to a study of blood T cell repertoires in COVID-19. In the study overall: The study drew acute and convalescent COVID-19 samples from the United States, Italy and Spain. T cells, B-cell-depleted T cells, or PBMCs provided the cDNA or gDNA that served as material.

How the authors handled the data: Reference gene primers were amplified, and this amplification served to estimate nucleated cell counts. Repertoires were generated with immunoSEQ multiplex PCR, while TCRdb's copy carries only in-frame clones and drops some. V and J calls and clone size follow that table, whereas D and trimming were derived from the DNA. The sample shows 150,000 to 200,000 clones, around two thirds of them seen only once. The germline V gene encodes CDR1 SGHRS and CDR2 YFSETQ. The length of the CDR3 is 13 residues. The V end was cut by 3 bases, the J end by 4 bases, with 9 bases between.

The sample comprised peripheral blood. V gene TRBV5-1 combines with J gene TRBJ2-3; perhaps TRBD1 as D (5 bases). This sequence was found in a woman aged 80 or older with acute or convalescent COVID-19. CDR3 residues: CASSYRTSDTQYF. The CDR3 DNA is TGCGCCAGCAGCTACCGGACATCAGATACGCAGTATTTT.